This entry lists 8 T cell receptor beta chains sequenced from one sample in a study of T cells in Graves' hyperthyroidism and ophthalmopathy. Template material for amplifying TCR beta CDR3 regions consisted of RNA transcripts. The primer set for the first-round RT-PCR of the TCR CDR3 was HTBI. Each CDR3 protein is one row after TCRdb ran MiXCR on the multiplex PCR reads. The data contain roughly 45,000 distinct CDR3 sequences, 49% of them singletons. Source material: peripheral blood or thyroid tissue (not recorded which). All receptors derive from a woman aged 45 to 65 with Graves' hyperthyroidism.

The sample holds a few counts of this clonotype. The rearrangement links TRBV29-1 to TRBJ2-7; 11 positions agree with TRBD2. The V and J ends lost 1 base and 2 bases, in that order; junction bases with no gene match: 1. From germline, CDR1 is SQVTM and CDR2 ANQGSEA. The length of the CDR3 is 14 residues. The CDR3 region has the DNA TGCAGCGTTGAAGGACTAGCGGGACCCTACGAGCAGTACTTC. This gives the protein CSVEGLAGPYEQYF.

The V gene is TRBV7-9, the J gene TRBJ2-7; no definite D call. Germline CDR1 SEHNR, CDR2 FQNEAQ (reference sequence). This CDR3 is built from 10 residues. The chain's CDR3 is CASSGPLLLV. The DNA for the CDR3 is TGTGCCAGCAGCGGACCCCTTTTGTTGGTC.

The CDR3 loop reads CASRQDITYNSPLHF. The CDR3 coding sequence is TGTGCCAGCAGGCAAGACATTACCTATAATTCACCCCTCCACTTT. The V gene is TRBV2, the J gene TRBJ1-6; D call uncertain. From germline, CDR1 is SNHLY and CDR2 FYNNEI. The CDR3 has 15 amino acids. V lost 6 bases, J lost 2 bases, and 11 bases lay in between.

V gene TRBV7-2 combines with J gene TRBJ2-7; 13 nucleotides agree with TRBD2. The CDR3 extends over 15 amino acids. Germline CDR1 and CDR2: SGHTA and FQGNSA. Trimming took 5 bases from V and 4 from J; bases not matched to a gene: 5. CDR3 loop: CASSEGLAGQYEQYF. CDR3 DNA sequence: TGTGCCAGCAGCGAGGGACTAGCGGGGCAGTACGAGCAGTACTTC.

To note about this clonotype: A read error is likely, as this CDR3 ends without the conserved phenylalanine or tryptophan. The limits of the CDR3 on the DNA are not certain, so only TCRdb's listed CDR3 is given. The CDR3 region is CASSKGTS. The V gene is TRBV7-2, the J gene TRBJ1-1. Germline loops: CDR1 SGHTA, CDR2 FQGNSA. With termini counted, the CDR3 has 8 amino acids.

This clonotype occurred many times. The chain has TRBV18 and TRBJ2-2; D is ambiguous. Germline lookup yields CDR1 KGHSH and CDR2 LQKENI. This CDR3 has 14 amino acids. V was shortened by 5 bases and J by 3 bases, with 10 bases between the two germline ends. CDR3 DNA sequence: TGTGCCAGCTCAATGAACGGGCACACCGGGGAGCTGTTTTTT. This encodes CASSMNGHTGELFF.

This clonotype came up many times. The V gene is TRBV6-6, the J gene TRBJ2-7, with 13 bases matching TRBD2. There are 19 residues in the CDR3. In germline, CDR1 is MNHNY, CDR2 SVGAGI (reference sequence). J gave up 5 bases and V 6 bases, and 19 bases lay outside the gene matches. CDR3: CASRISRLAGGNILHEQYF. The CDR3 DNA reads as TGTGCCAGCAGGATCTCAAGACTAGCGGGAGGTAATATTCTGCACGAGCAGTACTTC.

This clonotype was counted only a few times. V and J are TRBV4-3 and TRBJ2-5; 7 nucleotides agree with TRBD1. The CDR3 length is 14 residues. Germline assignment: CDR1 LGHNA and CDR2 YSLEER. V shed 0 bases and J 5 bases; nucleotides not matched to a gene: 3. The CDR3 bases are TGCGCCAGCAGCCAAGACCAACAGGGGGAGACCCAGTACTTC. It encodes CASSQDQQGETQYF.